Below are 5 T cell receptor beta chains sequenced from a single sample in a study of CD8 T cells in ankylosing spondylitis. TCRdb analysed the 5' RACE reads with MiXCR anew, one entry per CDR3 protein. The sample shows approximately 220,000 distinct CDR3 sequences, roughly 10% of them seen only once. The sequenced sample consisted of blood, either unsorted or a sorted T cell fraction (not recorded which). The receptors come from a male donor with ankylosing spondylitis or in good health (not recorded which).

This clonotype has at least ten counts. V is TRBV5-1 and J is TRBJ1-1, with D possibly TRBD1 on 5 matching bases. Germline V gene lookup returns CDR1 SGHRS and CDR2 YFSETQ. This CDR3 is built from 15 residues. V dropped 4 bases and J dropped 1 base, with 14 bases sitting between them. CDR3: CASSQDTGRNTEAFF. Here the CDR3 DNA reads TGCGCCAGCAGCCAGGATACAGGACGGAACACTGAAGCTTTCTTT.

The chain's CDR3 is CASSFLRDTQYF. The CDR3 DNA sequence: TGTGCCAGCAGTTTCCTTCGGGATACGCAGTATTTT. This chain links TRBV28 with TRBJ2-3; no clear D gene. CDR1 MDHEN and CDR2 SYDVKM come from the germline V gene. The CDR3 spans 12 residues. Trimming removed 3 bases from V and 6 bases from J, with 7 bases in between.

The rearrangement links TRBV29-1 to TRBJ2-7; TRBD1 might be the D (6 bases). Germline V lookup: CDR1 SQVTM, CDR2 ANQGSEA. This CDR3 has 11 residues. V lost 3 bases to trimming and J lost 4 bases, with 7 bases between them. The CDR3 protein is CSVDRGYEQYF. The DNA for the CDR3 is TGCAGCGTTGACAGGGGTTACGAGCAGTACTTC.

This clonotype was counted ten times or more. The chain carries TRBV7-8 and TRBJ2-1; 10 bases fit TRBD2. The ends lost 3 bases at V and 7 bases at J; junction bases unmatched: 9. The V gene's germline CDR1 is SGHVS and CDR2 FQNEAQ. The CDR3 contains 16 residues. In nucleotides, the CDR3 is TGTGCCAGCAGCTTTGCCGGGACTAGCGCTTTTAATGAGCAGTTCTTC. It encodes CASSFAGTSAFNEQFF.

As regards this clonotype: A much larger clone lies a single base off, so this may be a read error. The chain is built from TRBV20-1 and TRBJ2-7; TRBD2 matches 8 bases. The CDR3 extends over 15 amino acids. V trimming: 3 bases; J trimming: 3 bases; junction bases outside the gene matches: 10. The V gene's germline CDR1 is DFQATT and CDR2 SNEGSKA (reference sequence). In nucleotides, the CDR3 is TGCAGTGCTAGCAGGGTCGGGGGGGCCCGCTACGAGCAGTACTTC. Residues: CSASRVGGARYEQYF.